Below are 23 T cell receptor beta chains sequenced from a single sample in a study of blood T cells in healthy people across ages. A second PCR of roughly 7 to 11 cycles used a sample-barcoded 5' primer and a J-beta primer mix. In TCRdb, the 5' RACE reads were re-called with MiXCR into one record per CDR3 protein. The sample carries some 1.6 million distinct CDR3 sequences, about 32% recorded once. Sequencing used blood. These receptors originate from a woman younger than 45 in good health.

As regards this clonotype: The CDR3 carries no conserved terminal phenylalanine or tryptophan, so it likely arises from a read error. The chain carries TRBV5-4 and TRBJ2-3, with D possibly being TRBD2 (6 bases). The germline V and J ends were trimmed by 2 bases and 6 bases, with 19 bases remaining between them. Looked up from germline, CDR1 is SGHNT and CDR2 is YYREEE (reference sequence). The CDR3 spans 16 residues. The CDR3: CASSFRISGRADTQYC. The CDR3 DNA sequence: TGTGCCAGCAGCTTCCGGATCTCCGGGAGAGCGGATACGCAGTATTGT.

This clonotype was seen just once. The chain has TRBV19 and TRBJ1-4; weak D call: TRBD1 (5 bases). Germline CDR1 is LNHDA and CDR2 is SQIVND (reference sequence). Trimming took 6 bases from V and 5 from J, leaving 16 bases between them. CDR3 length equals 15 residues. This CDR3 is CASSPQGLKNEKLFF. DNA of the CDR3: TGTGCCAGTAGCCCCCAGGGACTGAAAAATGAAAAACTGTTTTTT. Looking up the rest from reference TRBV19 and TRBJ1-4 gives the full variable domain: DGGITQSPKYLFRKEGQNVTLSCEQNLNHDAMYWYRQDPGQGLRLIYYSQIVNDFQKGDIAEGYSVSREKKESFPLTVTSAQKNPTAFYLCASSPQGLKNEKLFFGSGTQLSVL.

The rearrangement uses TRBV15 and TRBJ1-2; no clear D. Germline CDR1 reads LNHNV; CDR2 reads YYDKDF (reference sequence). The CDR3 loop spans 14 amino acids. Trimming shortened V by 0 bases and J by 8 bases, and 13 bases separated the two germline ends. DNA for the CDR3: TGTGCCACCAGCAGAGAGGTCAACGGTCGAGGCTACACCTTC. Amino acid sequence: CATSREVNGRGYTF.

J is TRBJ2-1 and V is TRBV30; 10 bases line up with TRBD2. Germline CDR1 and CDR2: GTSNPN and SVGIG (reference sequence). The CDR3 is 16 amino acids. V lost 0 bases, J lost 7 bases, and 9 bases stayed unmatched. Here the CDR3 DNA reads TGTGCCTGGAGTGTGCGGGGTAGCGGGAGGATTAATGAGCAGTTCTTC. This encodes CAWSVRGSGRINEQFF.

This clonotype was detected a few times. The rearrangement links TRBV15 to TRBJ2-1; 13 nucleotides agree with TRBD2. The CDR3 contains 16 residues. The germline V gene encodes CDR1 LNHNV and CDR2 YYDKDF (reference sequence). J was trimmed by 7 bases and V by 3 bases; bases with no gene match: 6. The CDR3 DNA sequence: TGTGCCACCAGCAGCCACGGGACTAGCGGGGTAAATGAGCAGTTCTTC. Protein: CATSSHGTSGVNEQFF.

This clonotype was observed a few times. This chain connects TRBV20-1 to TRBJ2-1, with D unresolved. CDR1 and CDR2 from the germline V gene are DFQATT and SNEGSKA (reference sequence). V lost 3 bases and J lost 4, with 19 bases in between. The CDR3 has 16 amino acids. CDR3 region: CSASIVGPSIYNEQFF. In nucleotides, the CDR3 is TGCAGTGCTAGTATTGTAGGCCCTTCCATTTACAATGAGCAGTTCTTC.

The chain uses TRBV5-1 and TRBJ2-1; 11 bases are a match to TRBD2. Germline values: CDR1 SGHRS, CDR2 YFSETQ. V shed 1 base and J 0 bases; nucleotides not matched to a gene: 9. This CDR3 contains 19 residues. CDR3 sequence reads: CASSLPSGGIRTSYNEQFF. CDR3 in DNA: TGCGCCAGCAGCTTGCCTAGCGGGGGGATCCGGACCTCCTACAATGAGCAGTTCTTC.

The gene calls are TRBV27 and TRBJ2-7; D not certain. The CDR3 is 14 amino acids. Germline CDR1 is MNHEY and CDR2 is SMNVEV (reference sequence). The V end lost 6 bases, the J end lost 1 base, and 13 bases lay between the germline ends. DNA of the CDR3: TGTGCCAGCAGGTCTATGGGTGGGTCCTACGAGCAGTACTTC. This codes for CASRSMGGSYEQYF.

The chain employs TRBV7-3 and TRBJ1-1; 9 bases map to TRBD1. The CDR3 loop spans 16 amino acids. J gave up 6 bases and V 5 bases, and 13 bases lay outside the gene matches. Germline CDR1 and CDR2: SGHTA and FQGTGA. The CDR3 here is CASSQRPGTGIAEAFF. The CDR3 DNA is TGTGCCAGCAGCCAACGTCCCGGGACAGGGATCGCTGAAGCTTTCTTT.

This clonotype was seen only a few times. V is TRBV7-9 and J is TRBJ2-3; D possibly matches TRBD1 or TRBD2 (5 bases each). From germline, CDR1 is SEHNR and CDR2 FQNEAQ (reference sequence). V lost 1 base and J 6 bases, leaving 17 bases between the germline ends. CDR3 length: 16 residues. The CDR3 DNA sequence: TGTGCCAGCAGCTTAGGTCGGGACCCCGTTTATGATACGCAGTATTTT. Amino acids: CASSLGRDPVYDTQYF.

The V and J genes are TRBV11-3 and TRBJ2-1; 8 nucleotides match TRBD2. Germline CDR1 reads SGHNT; CDR2 reads YENEEA. After removal of 1 base from V and 5 bases from J, the junction contained 4 bases not matched to a gene. This CDR3 is built from 15 residues. This chain's CDR3 is CASSLGGTRNNEQFF. CDR3 nucleotide sequence: TGTGCCAGCAGCTTAGGGGGGACTAGGAACAATGAGCAGTTCTTC.

The chain links TRBV5-1 to TRBJ2-5; D call uncertain. Trimming pared 0 bases from V and 3 bases from J, leaving 9 bases between. Germline V gene sequence: CDR1 SGHRS, CDR2 YFSETQ. The CDR3 has 14 amino acids. The CDR3 DNA reads TGCGCCAGCAGCTTGGATCACGTTGAAGAGACCCAGTACTTC. Its translation: CASSLDHVEETQYF.

This clonotype occurred many times. The chain recombines TRBV10-3 with TRBJ2-3; no clear D gene. The CDR3 has 12 amino acids. Germline lookup yields CDR1 ENHRY and CDR2 SYGVKD. The germline V and J ends were trimmed by 4 bases and 6 bases, with 8 bases remaining between them. In DNA form, the CDR3 reads TGTGCCATCAGTGGAGGTGGGGATACGCAGTATTTT. Translation gives CAISGGGDTQYF.

The chain links TRBV9 to TRBJ2-7, with 13 bases identical to TRBD2. Germline-derived CDR1 and CDR2 are SGDLS and YYNGEE. V shed 0 bases, J shed 1 base, and the junction held 7 bases outside the gene matches. This CDR3 comprises 18 residues. CDR3 DNA: TGTGCCAGCAGCGTAGGCCCAGCGGGACTAGCGGGGTCCTACGAGCAGTACTTC. It specifies CASSVGPAGLAGSYEQYF.

The V and J genes are TRBV4-2 and TRBJ2-2; D might be TRBD2 (5 bases). Trimming left V 4 bases short and J 4 bases short, with 13 bases between. Germline V gene data show CDR1 as LGHNA and CDR2 as YNFKEQ. The CDR3 has 15 residues. CDR3 DNA sequence: TGTGCCAGCAGCCCCCAACTAGAGGGCACCGGGGAGCTGTTTTTT. Its translation: CASSPQLEGTGELFF.

V usage is TRBV4-1 and J usage is TRBJ2-4, with a weak D call TRBD2 (6 bases). The V end lost 3 bases, the J end lost 2 bases, and 11 bases lay between the germline ends. Per the germline V gene, CDR1 is MGHRA and CDR2 is YSYEKL. This CDR3 is 15 amino acids long. CDR3 in DNA: TGCGCCAGCAGCCAGGGCCGGGACTCCAAAAACATTCAGTACTTC. This sequence encodes CASSQGRDSKNIQYF.

The chain links TRBV27 to TRBJ1-5; the D gene is possibly TRBD1 (5 bases). CDR1 is MNHEY, CDR2 SMNVEV, per germline (reference sequence). The CDR3 extends over 17 amino acids. Trimming left V 0 bases short and J 0 bases short, with 12 bases between. DNA of the CDR3: TGTGCCAGCAGTTTATCTTACGGAGGACATAGCAATCAGCCCCAGCATTTT. Protein sequence: CASSLSYGGHSNQPQHF.

The chain carries TRBV7-3 and TRBJ2-3; TRBD2 matches 7 bases. Germline CDR1 reads SGHTA; CDR2 reads FQGTGA. CDR3 size: 16 residues. V lost 2 bases and J lost 2; bases outside the gene matches: 7. CDR3 DNA: TGTGCCAGCAGCTTACCCGCTAGCGGTCCCACAGATACGCAGTATTTT. It codes for CASSLPASGPTDTQYF.

This clonotype was counted only a few times. The J gene is TRBJ1-2, the V gene TRBV20-1; 8 nucleotides match TRBD1. Germline-derived CDR1 and CDR2 are DFQATT and SNEGSKA (reference sequence). V shed 0 bases, J shed 4 bases, and the junction held 7 bases outside the gene matches. The CDR3 runs 15 residues. CDR3 nucleotides: TGCAGTGCTAGAGATTCAGGGGGCTGGGGCTATGGCTACACCTTC. It yields the protein CSARDSGGWGYGYTF.

This clonotype turned up a few times. This chain connects TRBV7-9 to TRBJ1-1; possibly TRBD1 for D (5 bases). Trimming cost V 6 bases and J 4 bases, with 18 bases left between them. The CDR3 loop spans 15 amino acids. CDR1 and CDR2 from the germline V gene are SEHNR and FQNEAQ (reference sequence). CDR3 coding DNA: TGTGCCAGCAGTGAAGCGCAGGGTTCGATCACTGAAGCTTTCTTT. Translating it yields CASSEAQGSITEAFF.

Only a few counts were recorded for this clonotype. V and J are TRBV3-1 and TRBJ1-2; TRBD1 matches at 10 bases. The CDR3 has 14 residues. V dropped 4 bases and J dropped 7; count of bases not matched to a gene: 6. Germline CDR1 is LGHDT and CDR2 is YNNKEL (reference sequence). The CDR3 is CASSPRDRGGGYTF. CDR3 coding DNA: TGTGCCAGCAGCCCCCGGGACAGGGGTGGTGGCTACACCTTC.

The rearrangement joins TRBV7-9 to TRBJ1-2, with TRBD1 matching 10 bases. Germline V gene sequence: CDR1 SEHNR, CDR2 FQNEAQ (reference sequence). Trimming took 7 bases from V and 0 from J; bases not matched to a gene: 5. The CDR3 spans 15 residues. The CDR3 DNA reads as TGTGCCAGCATGGGGGGGACAGGGGCTAACTATGGCTACACCTTC. Its translation is CASMGGTGANYGYTF.

This clonotype was seen just once. A clone one base away is much larger, so this may be a read error. V is TRBV4-1 and J is TRBJ2-7, with 9 bases matching TRBD1. The length of the CDR3 is 16 residues. Germline CDR1 is MGHRA and CDR2 is YSYEKL. The chain's CDR3 is CAGSQGFRDRAYEQYF. The CDR3, as DNA: TGCGCCGGCAGCCAAGGTTTCCGGGACAGGGCCTACGAGCAGTACTTC.